A single sample is the source of the 17 T cell receptor beta chains below, sequenced in a study of blood T cell repertoires in COVID-19. Profiled with immunoSEQ multiplex PCR; TCRdb holds only in-frame clones, not every one. The sample has hundreds of thousands of clones, around 90% seen once. Sequenced sample: peripheral blood. The receptors here all came from a man aged 80 or over with acute or convalescent COVID-19.

The genes are TRBV6-6 and TRBJ2-1; TRBD2 matches 13 bases. There are 15 residues in the CDR3. Germline V gene data show CDR1 as MNHNY and CDR2 as SVGAGI (reference sequence). Trimming took 5 bases from V and 6 from J; bases not matched to a gene: 4. The CDR3 DNA reads TGTGCCAGCAGTCCCGGGACTAGCGGGGTCAATGAGCAGTTCTTC. Its translation is CASSPGTSGVNEQFF.

The sample holds one count of this clone. The genes are TRBV29-1 and TRBJ1-2; D uncertain. V shed 5 bases and J shed 0 bases, with 10 bases lying between them. Germline V gives CDR1 SQVTM, CDR2 ANQGSEA. The CDR3 is 13 amino acids. The CDR3 is CSVRRRANYGYTF. CDR3 DNA sequence: TGCAGCGTTAGAAGGAGGGCTAACTATGGCTACACCTTC.

The CDR3 coding sequence is TGTGCCAGCAGCTTAACGGGGGGGACGAATGAGCAGTTCTTC. Translated, it gives CASSLTGGTNEQFF. This chain uses TRBV7-3 with TRBJ2-1, with 7 bases lining up with TRBD2. Germline assignment: CDR1 SGHTA and CDR2 FQGTGA. This CDR3 comprises 14 residues. V dropped 0 bases and J dropped 7; count of bases not matched to a gene: 3.

The chain has TRBV4-1 and TRBJ1-1; 7 bases agree with TRBD1. This CDR3 is built from 14 residues. Germline values: CDR1 MGHRA, CDR2 YSYEKL. Trimming at V came to 4 bases and at J to 0 bases, leaving 2 bases not matched to a gene. The CDR3 reads CASSLGGMNTEAFF. The CDR3 region has the DNA TGCGCCAGCAGCCTAGGGGGCATGAACACTGAAGCTTTCTTT.

This clone appeared a single time. V is TRBV5-8 and J is TRBJ2-1; 7 bases map to TRBD1. The trim removed 4 bases at V and 1 base at J, leaving 8 bases unmatched. The germline gives CDR1 SGHTS, CDR2 YDEGEE. This CDR3 comprises 16 residues. The CDR3 bases are TGTGCCAGCAGCCCAGCGACAGGGATGTCCTACAATGAGCAGTTCTTC. This encodes CASSPATGMSYNEQFF. Complete variable domain (other parts from reference TRBV5-8 and TRBJ2-1): EAGVTQSPTHLIKTRGQQATLRCSPISGHTSVYWYQQALGLGLQFLLWYDEGEERNRGNFPPRFSGRQFPNYSSELNVNALELEDSALYLCASSPATGMSYNEQFFGPGTRLTVL.

The genes are TRBV7-2 and TRBJ1-2, with D unclear. This CDR3 has 14 amino acids. CDR1 and CDR2 (germline): SGHTA, FQGNSA. The V gene lost 1 base and the J gene lost 0 bases, with 6 bases spanning the gap. The DNA for the CDR3 is TGTGCCAGCAGCTTAGATCCCGCTAACTATGGCTACACCTTC. Translated, it gives CASSLDPANYGYTF.

V gene TRBV28 combines with J gene TRBJ2-7, with 7 bases that match TRBD1. The trim removed 5 bases at V and 4 bases at J, leaving 8 bases unmatched. Germline CDR1 is MDHEN and CDR2 is SYDVKM. CDR3 length: 14 amino acids. CDR3 DNA: TGTGCCAGCAGTATAATGACAGGGCGGTACGAGCAGTACTTC. As protein: CASSIMTGRYEQYF.

The V call is TRBV28, the J call TRBJ1-5; tentative D call: TRBD1 (6 bases). CDR3 length: 14 residues. Germline-derived CDR1 and CDR2 are MDHEN and SYDVKM. V was trimmed by 5 bases and J by 8 bases, leaving 16 bases between them. The CDR3 loop is CASSPAGAIKPQHF. CDR3 sequence (DNA): TGTGCCAGCAGTCCCGCGGGGGCTATTAAGCCCCAGCATTTT.

This clone came up once. The chain carries TRBV15 and TRBJ1-6, with D perhaps matching TRBD1 (6 bases). V lost 1 base to trimming and J lost 7 bases, with 11 bases between them. The CDR3 spans 15 residues. Germline V gives CDR1 LNHNV, CDR2 YYDKDF (reference sequence). Here the CDR3 DNA reads TGTGCCACCAGCAGAGGGGGGGGGACAAATTCACCCCTCCACTTT. Its translation: CATSRGGGTNSPLHF.

This chain links TRBV5-1 with TRBJ1-2; 8 positions match TRBD1. The CDR3 contains 17 residues. Looked up from germline, CDR1 is SGHRS and CDR2 is YFSETQ. Unmatched junction bases numbered 11, after V lost 1 base and J lost 3 bases. CDR3: CASSLKTGALEHYGYTF. In nucleotides, the CDR3 is TGCGCCAGCAGCTTGAAGACAGGGGCATTAGAGCACTATGGCTACACCTTC. The full variable domain, in which reference TRBV5-1 and TRBJ1-2 provide the parts outside the CDR3, is KAGVTQTPRYLIKTRGQQVTLSCSPISGHRSVSWYQQTPGQGLQFLFEYFSETQRNKGNFPGRFSGRQFSNSRSEMNVSTLELGDSALYLCASSLKTGALEHYGYTFGSGTRLTVV.

The chain is built from TRBV5-1 and TRBJ2-2, with D possibly matching TRBD2 (6 bases). Germline CDR1 is SGHRS and CDR2 is YFSETQ. The CDR3 extends over 13 amino acids. Trimming removed 0 bases from V and 10 bases from J, with 10 bases in between. Here the CDR3 reads CASSLGTTKELFF. The CDR3 DNA follows: TGCGCCAGCAGCTTGGGGACTACAAAGGAGCTGTTTTTT.

There are a few counts of this clone. The chain uses TRBV7-2 and TRBJ1-4; 10 nucleotides match TRBD1. This CDR3 is 15 amino acids long. The germline gives CDR1 SGHTA, CDR2 FQGNSA. The trim removed 2 bases at V and 8 bases at J, leaving 5 bases unmatched. CDR3 nucleotides: TGTGCCAGCAGCTTAAGGGGACAGGGGATAGAAAAACTGTTTTTT. Its protein product is CASSLRGQGIEKLFF.

The chain has TRBV19 and TRBJ2-3, with D possibly TRBD1 on 6 matching bases. The CDR3 loop spans 16 amino acids. V gave up 1 base and J gave up 2 bases, with 13 bases separating them. Germline CDR1 is LNHDA and CDR2 is SQIVND (reference sequence). As DNA, the CDR3 is TGTGCCAGTAGTATAGGGGGGCCGTTTACCACAGATACGCAGTATTTT. This translates into CASSIGGPFTTDTQYF. Full variable domain (remainder filled in from reference TRBV19 and TRBJ2-3): DGGITQSPKYLFRKEGQNVTLSCEQNLNHDAMYWYRQDPGQGLRLIYYSQIVNDFQKGDIAEGYSVSREKKESFPLTVTSAQKNPTAFYLCASSIGGPFTTDTQYFGPGTRLTVL.

The chain is built from TRBV4-1 and TRBJ2-7; 10 positions agree with TRBD1. The germline V gene has CDR1 MGHRA and CDR2 YSYEKL. CDR3 length: 15 residues. For the CDR3, the DNA is TGCCCCCCCCGCCGGCCCCGGGGACAGGGGTACGAGCAGTACTTC. Its translation: CPPRRPRGQGYEQYF.

In its sample, this clone was seen many times. The V and J genes are TRBV6-6 and TRBJ1-2; 7 nucleotides line up with TRBD1. This CDR3 comprises 14 residues. Germline V gene lookup returns CDR1 MNHNY and CDR2 SVGAGI (reference sequence). V gave up 0 bases and J gave up 6 bases; unmatched junction bases: 4. CDR3 amino acids: CASSYSQTGHGYTF. CDR3 coding DNA: TGTGCCAGCAGTTACTCGCAGACAGGGCATGGCTACACCTTC.

This clone occurred once. This sequence joins TRBV3-1 (or the pseudogene TRBV3-2) and TRBJ1-2; 7 nucleotides agree with TRBD1. V trimming: 1 base; J trimming: 4 bases; junction bases outside the gene matches: 3. Germline V gives CDR1 LGHDT, CDR2 YNNKEL (reference sequence). The CDR3 runs to 14 residues. The CDR3 DNA is TGTGCCAGCAGCCAAGCAGACAGGGCCTATGGCTACACCTTC. Amino acid sequence: CASSQADRAYGYTF.

Points on this clone: In the same sample, other DNA sequences code for this CDR3. The rearrangement uses TRBV18 and TRBJ2-7, with D possibly being TRBD1 (6 bases). The CDR3 spans 14 residues. Trimming left V 6 bases short and J 4 bases short, with 16 bases between. From germline, CDR1 is KGHSH and CDR2 LQKENI. CDR3 nucleotide sequence: TGTGCCAGCTCCCCTCAGACAGGACGGTACGAGCAGTACTTC. Protein sequence: CASSPQTGRYEQYF. Drawing the rest from reference TRBV18 and TRBJ2-7, the complete variable domain is NAGVMQNPRHLVRRRGQEARLRCSPMKGHSHVYWYRQLPEEGLKFMVYLQKENIIDESGMPKERFSAEFPKEGPSILRIQQVVRGDSAAYFCASSPQTGRYEQYFGPGTRLTVT.